This T cell receptor beta chain was observed in a study of CD8+CD57+ T cells in acquired aplastic anemia. Study in general: The mean DNA yield obtained from sorted CD4+ and CD8+ cells came to roughly 3.4 ug. General observations from the study: It was found that roughly 31 CD8+ CDR3 sequences were shared between patients and controls.

Patients chosen for sequencing had CD8+CD57+ cells that had expanded, as shown by flow cytometry. Patients were untreated when blood was sampled. The V end lost 3 bases, the J end lost 5 bases, and 17 bases lay between the germline ends. CDR1 and CDR2 from the germline V gene are KGHSH and LQKENI. CDR3 length: 16 residues. A note on this clonotype: Its target is not known.

Profiles of TCR beta VDJ and CDR3 were generated from a genomic DNA template. TCRdb processed the reads anew with MiXCR; each CDR3 protein has one entry. The sample holds about 200,000 distinct CDR3 sequences, about half seen once. The source of this sequence is a human donor with aplastic anemia. The chain joins TRBV18 to TRBJ1-3, with a possible D match to TRBD1 (5 bases). Sequencing was carried out using sorted CD4+, CD8+, or CD8+CD57+ T cells (not recorded which) from PBMCs. Here the CDR3 DNA reads TGTGCCAGCTCACCTTCAGACAGTGGGTTCAGAAACACCATATATTTT. Its translation is CASSPSDSGFRNTIYF.